This T cell receptor (beta chain) is from a study of blood T cell repertoires in COVID-19. On the study more broadly: The samples span acute and convalescent COVID-19 from the United States, Italy and Spain. In each case, the material was cDNA or gDNA derived from T cells, B-cell-depleted T cells, or PBMCs.

Cohort placement rested on clinical history that participants reported themselves. Among Cohort 3 donors, those recovered had two negative PCRs, clearance, or symptom resolution. CDR1 is SGHDN, CDR2 FVKESK, per germline. The junction had 3 bases not matched to a gene; V was cut back by 0 bases and J by 3 bases. CDR3 size: 16 residues. Profiling relied on immunoSEQ multiplex PCR, and the TCRdb table lists in-frame clones only, not all of them. The sample lists over 250,000 clones, roughly 87% occurring once. This receptor was identified in a woman under 30 who had recovered from COVID-19. V is TRBV14 and J is TRBJ2-2; 8 bases agree with TRBD1. The material sequenced was PBMCs or T cells enriched from blood (not recorded which). CDR3 loop: CASSQDQGAHTGELFF. In DNA form, the CDR3 reads TGTGCCAGCAGCCAAGATCAGGGGGCGCACACCGGGGAGCTGTTTTTT.